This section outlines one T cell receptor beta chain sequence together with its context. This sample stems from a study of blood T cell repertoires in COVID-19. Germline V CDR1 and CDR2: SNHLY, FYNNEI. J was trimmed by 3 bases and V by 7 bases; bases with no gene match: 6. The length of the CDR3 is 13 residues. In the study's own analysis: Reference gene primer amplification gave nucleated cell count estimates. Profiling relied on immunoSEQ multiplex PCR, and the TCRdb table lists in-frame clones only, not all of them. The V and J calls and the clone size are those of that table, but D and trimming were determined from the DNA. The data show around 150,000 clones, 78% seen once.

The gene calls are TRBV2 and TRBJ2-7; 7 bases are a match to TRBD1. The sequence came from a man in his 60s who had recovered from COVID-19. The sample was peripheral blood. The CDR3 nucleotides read TGTGCCAGCAATAGGGACAGTGGCTACGAGCAGTACTTC. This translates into CASNRDSGYEQYF.